The 8 T cell receptor beta chains reported below all come from one sample, sequenced in a study of tumor-infiltrating lymphocytes in localized non-small cell lung cancer. This table comes from immunoSEQ multiplex PCR, and its TCRdb copy is limited to in-frame clones, with some not included. The sample records some 9,700 clones, approximately 80% being singletons. The material sequenced was uninvolved lung tissue not adjacent to the tumor. The receptors stem from a human donor with non-small cell lung cancer.

The V gene is TRBV9, the J gene TRBJ2-1; TRBD1 aligns across 7 bases. Germline lookup yields CDR1 SGDLS and CDR2 YYNGEE. This CDR3 contains 16 residues. V lost 3 bases and J lost 5; bases outside the gene matches: 11. The CDR3 region is CASSAGQALGNNEQFF. In DNA, the CDR3 is TGTGCCAGCAGCGCAGGACAGGCCTTAGGGAACAATGAGCAGTTCTTC. Using reference TRBV9 and TRBJ2-1 for the parts outside the CDR3, the full variable domain is DSGVTQTPKHLITATGQRVTLRCSPRSGDLSVYWYQQSLDQGLQFLIQYYNGEERAKGNILERFSAQQFPDLHSELNLSSLELGDSALYFCASSAGQALGNNEQFFGPGTRLTVL.

This chain joins TRBV19 and TRBJ1-3, with 7 nucleotides matching TRBD1. The V gene's germline CDR1 is LNHDA and CDR2 SQIVND (reference sequence). The ends lost 7 bases at V and 0 bases at J; junction bases unmatched: 6. The CDR3 has 15 residues. The CDR3 region is CASTDRVRSGNTIYF. The CDR3, as DNA: TGTGCCAGTACCGACAGGGTACGCTCTGGAAACACCATATATTTT. Complete variable domain (other parts from reference TRBV19 and TRBJ1-3): DGGITQSPKYLFRKEGQNVTLSCEQNLNHDAMYWYRQDPGQGLRLIYYSQIVNDFQKGDIAEGYSVSREKKESFPLTVTSAQKNPTAFYLCASTDRVRSGNTIYFGEGSWLTVV.

This chain connects TRBV27 to TRBJ2-7; 10 bases agree with TRBD2. V was clipped by 5 bases and J by 2 bases; unmatched bases: 6. CDR1 and CDR2 (germline): MNHEY, SMNVEV (reference sequence). The CDR3 is made up of 15 amino acids. DNA of the CDR3: TGTGCCAGCAGTATGGGACTAGCGTCAACCTACGAGCAGTACTTC. This translates into CASSMGLASTYEQYF.

The table lists this clone with a few counts. This chain connects TRBV4-3 to TRBJ2-3, with D maybe TRBD2 (5 bases). The CDR3 is 16 residues long. Per germline, CDR1 LGHNA and CDR2 YSLEER. Trimming cost V 0 bases and J 0 bases, with 10 bases left between them. The CDR3 DNA sequence: TGCGCCAGCAGCCAAGATCTTTGGACTAGCACAGATACGCAGTATTTT. Encoded protein: CASSQDLWTSTDTQYF.

This chain uses TRBV4-3 with TRBJ1-5; a possible D gene is TRBD1 (5 bases). Germline CDR1 LGHNA, CDR2 YSLEER. V lost 0 bases and J 1 base, leaving 13 bases between the germline ends. The CDR3 totals 17 residues. The CDR3 coding sequence is TGCGCCAGCAGCCAAGAGCGGCAGGGTGGGAGCAATCAGCCCCAGCATTTT. As protein: CASSQERQGGSNQPQHF.

V and J are TRBV9 and TRBJ2-7, with 13 bases aligning to TRBD2. The CDR3 extends over 16 amino acids. After removal of 3 bases from V and 2 bases from J, the junction contained 5 bases not matched to a gene. In germline, CDR1 is SGDLS, CDR2 YYNGEE. The CDR3 DNA sequence: TGTGCCAGCAGCGGATCACTAGCGGGAGGGCCCTACGAGCAGTACTTC. This translates into CASSGSLAGGPYEQYF.

The J gene is TRBJ2-1, the V gene TRBV9; 10 nucleotides agree with TRBD2. V lost 0 bases, J lost 2 bases, and 5 bases stayed unmatched. This CDR3 contains 17 residues. Germline lookup yields CDR1 SGDLS and CDR2 YYNGEE. The CDR3 coding sequence is TGTGCCAGCAGCGTAGGTCCTAGCGGGGGAACCTACAATGAGCAGTTCTTC. It specifies CASSVGPSGGTYNEQFF. The full variable domain, with the rest looked up from reference TRBV9 and TRBJ2-1, is DSGVTQTPKHLITATGQRVTLRCSPRSGDLSVYWYQQSLDQGLQFLIQYYNGEERAKGNILERFSAQQFPDLHSELNLSSLELGDSALYFCASSVGPSGGTYNEQFFGPGTRLTVL.

The chain links TRBV11-3 to TRBJ2-7, with 7 bases matching TRBD1. J lost 6 bases, V lost 3 bases, and 5 bases had no gene match. From germline, CDR1 is SGHNT and CDR2 YENEEA. The CDR3 has 13 amino acids. CDR3 sequence reads: CASSLGEGAEQYF. The CDR3 DNA is TGTGCCAGCAGCTTGGGAGAGGGGGCCGAGCAGTACTTC.